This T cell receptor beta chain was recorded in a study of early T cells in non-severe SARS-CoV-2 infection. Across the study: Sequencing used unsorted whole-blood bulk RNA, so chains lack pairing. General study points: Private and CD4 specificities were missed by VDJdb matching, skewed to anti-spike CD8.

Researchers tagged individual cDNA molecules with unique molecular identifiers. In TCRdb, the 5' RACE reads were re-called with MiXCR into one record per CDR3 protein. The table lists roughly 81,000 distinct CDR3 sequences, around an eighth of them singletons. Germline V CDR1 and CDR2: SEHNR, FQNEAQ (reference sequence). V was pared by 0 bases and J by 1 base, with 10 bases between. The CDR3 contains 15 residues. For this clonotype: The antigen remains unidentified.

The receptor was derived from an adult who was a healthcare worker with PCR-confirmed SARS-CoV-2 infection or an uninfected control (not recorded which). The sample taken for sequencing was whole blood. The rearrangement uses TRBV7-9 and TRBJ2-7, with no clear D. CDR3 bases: TGTGCCAGCAGCTTAGCGGCAGGACCATCCTACGAGCAGTACTTC. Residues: CASSLAAGPSYEQYF.